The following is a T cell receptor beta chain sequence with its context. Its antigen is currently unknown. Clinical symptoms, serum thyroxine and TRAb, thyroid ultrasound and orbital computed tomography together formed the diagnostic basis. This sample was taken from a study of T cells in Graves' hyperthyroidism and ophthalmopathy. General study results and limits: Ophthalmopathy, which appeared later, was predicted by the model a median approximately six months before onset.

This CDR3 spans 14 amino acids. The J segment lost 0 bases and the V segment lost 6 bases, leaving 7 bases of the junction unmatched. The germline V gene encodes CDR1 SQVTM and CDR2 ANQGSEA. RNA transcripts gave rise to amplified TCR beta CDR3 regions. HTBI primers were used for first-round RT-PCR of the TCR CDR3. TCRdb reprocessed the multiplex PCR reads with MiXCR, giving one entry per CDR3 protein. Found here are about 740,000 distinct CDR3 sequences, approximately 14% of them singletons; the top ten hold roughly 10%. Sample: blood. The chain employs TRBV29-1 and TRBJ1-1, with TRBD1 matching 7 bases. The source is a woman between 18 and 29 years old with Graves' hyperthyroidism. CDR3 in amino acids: CSVGGGRVNTEAFF. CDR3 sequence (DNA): TGCAGCGTCGGAGGGGGCCGGGTGAACACTGAAGCTTTCTTT.